One sample yielded the 9 T cell receptor beta chains listed below, sequenced in a study of tumor and adjacent non-tumor tissue in lung cancer. The template was RNA from unsorted bulk tissue. More than 3 cm separated this lung sample from the edge of the tumor. A modified ARM-PCR protocol with three rounds of nested PCR amplified TCRbeta. Using its own MiXCR run on the multiplex PCR reads, TCRdb lists one record per CDR3 protein. In the table there are 90,000 to 100,000 distinct CDR3 sequences, about 80% of which are singletons. Source material: distant non-tumor lung tissue. The receptors stem from a man between 60 and 75 years old with small cell lung cancer.

At least ten counts were recorded for this clonotype. This sequence joins TRBV6-5 and TRBJ1-6, with D uncertain. The germline V and J ends were trimmed by 2 bases and 6 bases, with 17 bases remaining between them. Germline CDR1 reads MNHEY; CDR2 reads SVGAGI. The CDR3 totals 17 residues. The CDR3 DNA reads as TGTGCCAGCAGTTACACAGCAAAATTAGGGCGTAATTCACCCCTCCACTTT. Translation gives CASSYTAKLGRNSPLHF.

Points on this clonotype: A much more abundant neighbour one base away suggests this may be a read error. V and J are TRBV28 and TRBJ2-7, with D uncertain. CDR1 is MDHEN, CDR2 SYDVKM, per germline. Trimming cost V 6 bases and J 5 bases, with 17 bases left between them. The CDR3 totals 14 residues. DNA of the CDR3: TGTGCCAGCAGCCAATCCGGGTTGATCGACGAGCAGTACTTC. Its translation: CASSQSGLIDEQYF.

As for this clonotype: A much larger clone differs from this one at a single base, so this may be a read error. The V and J genes are TRBV5-4 and TRBJ1-5, with D perhaps TRBD1 (6 bases). CDR1 SGHNT and CDR2 YYREEE come from the germline V gene (reference sequence). The CDR3 loop spans 16 amino acids. Trimming stripped 2 bases from V and 9 bases from J, with 21 bases between. The CDR3 bases are TGTGCCAGCAGCTTCATTTCCGGGACAAATCAATGGCCCCAGCATTTT. Translated: CASSFISGTNQWPQHF.

By proportion, this clonotype is medium-sized. This sequence joins TRBV12-3 or TRBV12-4 and TRBJ2-7; D ambiguous. CDR3 length: 15 residues. V lost 4 bases and J lost 3, with 16 bases in between. For the CDR3, the DNA is TGTGCCAGCAGTTGGGCCCACCAAGGGTACTACGAGCAGTACTTC. It encodes CASSWAHQGYYEQYF.

The chain combines TRBV6-5 with TRBJ2-1; unclear D gene. The length of the CDR3 is 17 residues. CDR1 is MNHEY, CDR2 SVGAGI, per germline. The V end lost 0 bases, the J end lost 5 bases, and 17 bases lay between the germline ends. CDR3 DNA: TGTGCCAGCAGTTACTCGATCTGGGAACTAACTGACAATGAGCAGTTCTTC. This gives the protein CASSYSIWELTDNEQFF.

Note on this clonotype: At one of its ends the junction is not consistent with the germline gene, which may arise from a read error. The V call is TRBV11-2, the J call TRBJ2-7; 7 nucleotides align to TRBD1. CDR1 and CDR2 (germline): SGHAT, FQNNGV. The CDR3 sequence is 14 residues long. The CDR3 nucleotides are TGTGCCAGCAACACAGGACAGGCAACCTACGCGCAGTATTTC. It translates to CASNTGQATYAQYF. Variable domain in full (rest from reference TRBV11-2 and TRBJ2-7): EAGVAQSPRYKIIEKRQSVAFWCNPISGHATLYWYQQILGQGPKLLIQFQNNGVVDDSQLPKDRFSAERLKGVDSTLKIQPAKLEDSAVYLCASNTGQATYAQYFGPGTRLTVT.

This chain uses TRBV10-1 with TRBJ2-1; perhaps TRBD2 as D (7 bases). From germline, CDR1 is WNHNN and CDR2 SYGVQD (reference sequence). Trimming took 8 bases from V and 7 from J, leaving 21 bases between them. This CDR3 is built from 15 residues. The CDR3 sequence is CASQVGGAGQNEQFF. The CDR3 nucleotides are TGCGCCAGCCAAGTAGGGGGGGCCGGGCAGAATGAGCAGTTCTTC.

A word on this clonotype: The junction and the germline gene differ at one end; a read error may be behind it. The J gene is TRBJ2-5, the V gene TRBV11-2, with D tentatively TRBD2 (6 bases). The CDR3 runs to 13 residues. Looked up from germline, CDR1 is SGHAT and CDR2 is FQNNGV. CDR3 sequence (DNA): TGTGCCAGTAGCTCGGGACTTGTGGAGACCCAGTACTTC. It codes for CASSSGLVETQYF.

The rearrangement uses TRBV4-1 and TRBJ1-6, with D perhaps matching TRBD1 (6 bases). The CDR3 is 15 amino acids. Germline V CDR1 and CDR2: MGHRA, YSYEKL. The CDR3: CISSQDGRGLSPLHF. In DNA form, the CDR3 reads TGCATCAGCAGCCAAGATGGCAGGGGACTGTCACCCCTCCACTTT.